These 8 T cell receptor beta chains originate from one sample sequenced in a study of T cells after yellow fever vaccination. MiXCR, applied by TCRdb to the 5' RACE reads, yields one record per CDR3 protein. The sample lists about 250,000 distinct CDR3 sequences; around 3.5% were seen once. The starting material was PBMCs, obtained 15 days after the yellow fever booster vaccination. These receptors were collected from a man between 18 and 35 years old who received the YFV17D yellow fever vaccine.

The table lists this clonotype with many counts. This rearrangement joins TRBV4-3 to TRBJ2-7; D unresolved. This CDR3 has 15 residues. Per the germline V gene, CDR1 is LGHNA and CDR2 is YSLEER. Trimming took 1 base from V and 2 from J, leaving 12 bases between them. DNA of the CDR3: TGCGCCAGCAGCCAAGTTATTAGCTCCACCTACGAGCAGTACTTC. Translated, it gives CASSQVISSTYEQYF.

This clonotype was detected ten times or more. J is TRBJ1-1 and V is TRBV10-3; D uncertain. V lost 2 bases, J lost 7 bases, and 14 bases lay in between. This CDR3 has 14 amino acids. CDR1 is ENHRY, CDR2 SYGVKD, per germline. For the CDR3, the DNA is TGTGCCATCAGTGAGAGTCTCCACAGTAATGAAGCTTTCTTT. Translated: CAISESLHSNEAFF.

This clonotype was seen more than once but under ten times. The V and J genes are TRBV28 and TRBJ2-7; the D call may be TRBD1 or TRBD2 (5 bases each). The CDR3 runs 14 residues. Germline V gives CDR1 MDHEN, CDR2 SYDVKM. Trimming took off 4 bases at V and 3 bases at J, with 13 bases between the two ends. The CDR3 DNA sequence: TGTGCCAGCAGTTCCGCAGGGACCGACTACGAGCAGTACGTC. Translating it yields CASSSAGTDYEQYV.

This clonotype occurred many times. The V call is TRBV7-2, the J call TRBJ1-3; D uncertain. The CDR3 extends over 15 amino acids. Germline V CDR1 and CDR2: SGHTA, FQGNSA. V shed 6 bases and J shed 4 bases, with 16 bases lying between them. The CDR3 DNA is TGTGCCAGCAGTTTTTCAGGCCTGGAGGGAAACACCATATATTTT. Translating gives CASSFSGLEGNTIYF.

This clonotype has ten or more counts. This chain uses TRBV12-3 or TRBV12-4 with TRBJ2-7, with D unclear. V lost 2 bases and J 2 bases, leaving 10 bases between the germline ends. This CDR3 is 14 amino acids long. The CDR3 here is CASSLNAGTYEQYF. The CDR3 region has the DNA TGTGCCAGCAGTTTAAACGCCGGAACCTACGAGCAGTACTTC.

There are many counts of this clonotype. This chain links TRBV7-3 with TRBJ2-1; 8 positions agree with TRBD2. V shed 3 bases, J shed 6 bases, and the junction held 4 bases outside the gene matches. Germline CDR1 reads SGHTA; CDR2 reads FQGTGA. This CDR3 comprises 14 residues. The CDR3 here is CASSFGGAFNEQFF. DNA of the CDR3: TGTGCCAGCAGCTTCGGGGGGGCTTTCAATGAGCAGTTCTTC.

This clonotype was seen at least ten times. The chain is built from TRBV7-9 and TRBJ2-1, with D maybe TRBD2 (5 bases). The V and J ends lost 3 bases and 3 bases respectively, with 9 bases between them. The CDR3 consists of 14 residues. Germline V CDR1 and CDR2: SEHNR, FQNEAQ (reference sequence). CDR3 sequence: CASSLIGDYNEQFF. The CDR3 coding sequence is TGTGCCAGCAGCTTGATCGGGGACTACAATGAGCAGTTCTTC.

This clonotype was seen ten or more times. CDR3 residues: CASSMSSYEQYV. In nucleotides, the CDR3 is TGTGCCAGCAGCATGAGCTCCTACGAGCAGTACGTC. The chain couples TRBV11-2 to TRBJ2-7; D not certain. V lost 5 bases, J lost 0 bases, and 5 bases lay in between. The CDR3 consists of 12 residues. Germline CDR1 SGHAT, CDR2 FQNNGV.